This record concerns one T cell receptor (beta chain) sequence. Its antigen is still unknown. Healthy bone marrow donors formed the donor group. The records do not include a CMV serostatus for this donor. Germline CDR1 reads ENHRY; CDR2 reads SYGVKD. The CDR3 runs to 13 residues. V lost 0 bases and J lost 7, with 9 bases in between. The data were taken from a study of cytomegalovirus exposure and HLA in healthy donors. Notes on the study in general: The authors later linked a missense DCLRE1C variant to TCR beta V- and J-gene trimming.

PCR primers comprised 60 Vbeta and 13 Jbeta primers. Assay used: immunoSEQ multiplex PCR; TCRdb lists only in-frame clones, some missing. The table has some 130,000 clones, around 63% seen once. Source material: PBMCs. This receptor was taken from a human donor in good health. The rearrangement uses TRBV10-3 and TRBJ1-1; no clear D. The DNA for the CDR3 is TGTGCCATCAGTGAGTCGGCAGGCCTTGAAGCTTTCTTT. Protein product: CAISESAGLEAFF.